One and the same sample provided the 19 T cell receptor beta chains below, sequenced in a study of radiation and T cells in renal cell carcinoma. The time point was: blood 4 weeks post-SBRT, at nephrectomy. Treatment noted: 15 Gy SBRT to primary tumor, nephrectomy 4 weeks later. Method: immunoSEQ multiplex PCR; TCRdb's copy keeps in-frame clones and lacks some. The sample includes around 180,000 clones, less than 90% of them seen just once. Sequenced material: blood, taken from a patient whose treatment included radiotherapy and nephrectomy. The receptors here all came from a woman between 50 and 59 years old with renal cell carcinoma.

This clone was found a few times. The rearrangement links TRBV19 to TRBJ1-5; no definite D call. The V end lost 5 bases, the J end lost 4 bases, and 15 bases lay between the germline ends. The CDR3 is made up of 15 amino acids. The V gene's germline CDR1 is LNHDA and CDR2 SQIVND (reference sequence). The CDR3 nucleotides read TGTGCCAGTAGTGACTCCGGGGATGGTAATCAGCCCCAGCATTTT. Translated: CASSDSGDGNQPQHF.

The chain employs TRBV5-1 and TRBJ2-3; D might be TRBD1 (6 bases). Trimming cost V 0 bases and J 4 bases, with 18 bases left between them. Germline-derived CDR1 and CDR2 are SGHRS and YFSETQ. This CDR3 is 17 amino acids long. Here the CDR3 reads CASSLGAWQGIADTQYF. The CDR3 nucleotides are TGCGCCAGCAGCTTGGGGGCGTGGCAGGGGATCGCAGATACGCAGTATTTT.

The rearrangement uses TRBV7-8 and TRBJ2-2; TRBD1 agrees at 10 bases. The CDR3 contains 17 residues. Germline V gene sequence: CDR1 SGHVS, CDR2 FQNEAQ. With 0 bases clipped from V and 4 bases from J, the junction kept 5 bases outside the gene matches. The CDR3 bases are TGTGCCAGCAGCTTAGCGATTGGACAGGGGGGCACCGGGGAGCTGTTTTTT. Its translation: CASSLAIGQGGTGELFF.

A few counts support this clone. This sequence joins TRBV5-5 and TRBJ2-7; TRBD1 might be the D (6 bases). Germline V gives CDR1 SGHKS, CDR2 YYEKEE (reference sequence). The length of the CDR3 is 13 residues. V shed 1 base and J shed 4 bases, with 9 bases lying between them. The CDR3 coding sequence is TGTGCCAGCAGCTTGACAGGGCTTTACGAGCAGTACTTC. This translates into CASSLTGLYEQYF.

The V gene is TRBV19, the J gene TRBJ1-1, with 7 bases fitting TRBD1. V lost 9 bases and J lost 0; bases outside the gene matches: 4. Germline V gene data show CDR1 as LNHDA and CDR2 as SQIVND (reference sequence). The CDR3 consists of 13 residues. The CDR3 loop is CASQTGLNTEAFF. The CDR3 DNA reads as TGTGCCAGCCAGACAGGGTTGAACACTGAAGCTTTCTTT. The variable domain in full, with the rest retrieved from reference TRBV19 and TRBJ1-1, is DGGITQSPKYLFRKEGQNVTLSCEQNLNHDAMYWYRQDPGQGLRLIYYSQIVNDFQKGDIAEGYSVSREKKESFPLTVTSAQKNPTAFYLCASQTGLNTEAFFGQGTRLTVV.

This clone was detected once. The chain joins TRBV15 to TRBJ1-5, with D tentatively TRBD1 (6 bases). Germline assignment: CDR1 LNHNV and CDR2 YYDKDF (reference sequence). The CDR3 consists of 17 residues. V lost 0 bases, J lost 4 bases, and 16 bases lay in between. The CDR3 nucleotides read TGTGCCACCAGCAGAGATTTTGCAGGGGCAGGGAATCAGCCCCAGCATTTT. Translated: CATSRDFAGAGNQPQHF. The full variable domain, rest sourced from reference TRBV15 and TRBJ1-5, is DAMVIQNPRYQVTQFGKPVTLSCSQTLNHNVMYWYQQKSSQAPKLLFHYYDKDFNNEADTPDNFQSRRPNTSFCFLDIRSPGLGDTAMYLCATSRDFAGAGNQPQHFGDGTRLSIL.

The V gene is TRBV7-6, the J gene TRBJ1-6; tentative D call: TRBD1 (5 bases). This CDR3 is 16 amino acids long. Per germline, CDR1 SGHVS and CDR2 FNYEAQ. With 5 bases removed from V and 5 bases from J, the gap between germline ends came to 16 bases. CDR3 sequence (DNA): TGTGCCAGCAGCCTTAGCAGCGGGGGACATAATTCACCCCTCCACTTT. This codes for CASSLSSGGHNSPLHF.

The chain's CDR3 is CASSPQLGRGAFF. The CDR3 DNA follows: TGTGCCAGCAGCCCACAGTTGGGAAGAGGAGCTTTCTTT. The rearrangement links TRBV14 to TRBJ1-1; no definite D call. The CDR3 sequence is 13 residues long. Trimming took 4 bases from V and 10 from J, leaving 16 bases between them. Germline V gene data show CDR1 as SGHDN and CDR2 as FVKESK.

This rearrangement joins TRBV2 to TRBJ2-5; no reliable D call. In germline, CDR1 is SNHLY, CDR2 FYNNEI. CDR3 length: 14 residues. V gave up 4 bases and J gave up 2 bases, with 11 bases separating them. The chain's CDR3 is CASSGSSYQETQYF. CDR3 bases: TGTGCCAGCAGTGGGAGCTCCTATCAAGAGACCCAGTACTTC.

The chain is built from TRBV7-2 and TRBJ2-3; weak D call: TRBD2 (6 bases). This CDR3 is 14 amino acids long. Deletions cut 7 bases from V and 4 bases from J, with 15 bases between. In germline, CDR1 is SGHTA, CDR2 FQGNSA. CDR3 loop: CASITRAGSDTQYF. The CDR3 DNA reads TGTGCCAGCATCACGAGGGCGGGGTCAGATACGCAGTATTTT.

The genes are TRBV15 and TRBJ2-5; D perhaps matches TRBD2 (5 bases). With 4 bases removed from V and 4 bases from J, the gap between germline ends came to 22 bases. Germline V gene data show CDR1 as LNHNV and CDR2 as YYDKDF (reference sequence). The CDR3 covers 17 residues. The CDR3 bases are TGTGCCACCAGCACAAGCCTAGGTTCGGGGATGACAGAGACCCAGTACTTC. It encodes CATSTSLGSGMTETQYF. Full variable domain (outside the CDR3, taken from reference TRBV15 and TRBJ2-5): DAMVIQNPRYQVTQFGKPVTLSCSQTLNHNVMYWYQQKSSQAPKLLFHYYDKDFNNEADTPDNFQSRRPNTSFCFLDIRSPGLGDTAMYLCATSTSLGSGMTETQYFGPGTRLLVL.

This clone has a single count. The chain uses TRBV30 and TRBJ1-6, with D tentatively TRBD1 (6 bases). Germline loops: CDR1 GTSNPN, CDR2 SVGIG (reference sequence). The V and J ends lost 4 bases and 9 bases respectively, with 19 bases between them. The CDR3 is 15 amino acids. The CDR3 loop is CAWKGGRGTVSPLHF. The DNA of the CDR3 is TGTGCCTGGAAAGGTGGCAGGGGAACGGTTTCACCCCTCCACTTT.

The chain couples TRBV5-1 to TRBJ1-2; no clear D. V lost 5 bases and J lost 2, with 19 bases in between. CDR1 and CDR2 (germline): SGHRS, YFSETQ. This CDR3 is 16 amino acids long. CDR3 bases: TGCGCCAGCAGGGACCTCGAGGGAGGGAGGAACTATGGCTACACCTTC. As protein: CASRDLEGGRNYGYTF.

The genes are TRBV2 and TRBJ1-6; D uncertain. Trimming took off 3 bases at V and 0 bases at J, with 9 bases between the two ends. The CDR3 runs 16 residues. Per the germline V gene, CDR1 is SNHLY and CDR2 is FYNNEI. In nucleotides, the CDR3 is TGTGCCAGCAGTGAGAGGGAGGGCTCCTATAATTCACCCCTCCACTTT. Translating gives CASSEREGSYNSPLHF. Filled out from reference TRBV2 and TRBJ1-6, the complete variable domain reads EPEVTQTPSHQVTQMGQEVILRCVPISNHLYFYWYRQILGQKVEFLVSFYNNEISEKSEIFDDQFSVERPDGSNFTLKIRSTKLEDSAMYFCASSEREGSYNSPLHFGNGTRLTVT.

This clone was detected only a few times. The chain uses TRBV30 and TRBJ1-2; 9 bases agree with TRBD1. The CDR3 length is 11 residues. V lost 7 bases to trimming and J lost 4 bases; unmatched junction nucleotides: 1. Germline CDR1 and CDR2: GTSNPN and SVGIG (reference sequence). The CDR3 DNA follows: TGTGCCTCGGGACAGGGCTATGGCTACACCTTC. This encodes CASGQGYGYTF.

The CDR3 bases are TGTGCCAGCAGCTTAACTGGGACAGTTTCTTCGTATGGCTACACCTTC. Translating it yields CASSLTGTVSSYGYTF. This sequence joins TRBV7-2 and TRBJ1-2; 7 nucleotides agree with TRBD1. The CDR3 spans 16 residues. Trimming took 2 bases from V and 5 from J; bases not matched to a gene: 11. Per germline, CDR1 SGHTA and CDR2 FQGNSA.

Comment on this clone: Distinct nucleotide sequences in the sample also encode this CDR3. The J gene is TRBJ2-7, the V gene TRBV5-1; D not resolved. CDR1 and CDR2 (germline): SGHRS, YFSETQ. The CDR3 runs to 14 residues. The V end lost 0 bases, the J end lost 2 bases, and 9 bases lay between the germline ends. The CDR3 DNA follows: TGCGCCAGCAGCTTGGTGGCCGGTACCTACGAGCAGTACTTC. This gives the protein CASSLVAGTYEQYF.

This clone was detected only once. This chain uses TRBV29-1 with TRBJ2-3, with 9 bases that match TRBD2. The length of the CDR3 is 14 residues. V lost 5 bases and J lost 1; bases outside the gene matches: 4. Germline lookup yields CDR1 SQVTM and CDR2 ANQGSEA. The CDR3 spells CSVLIAGGTDTQYF. Here the CDR3 DNA reads TGCAGCGTTCTTATAGCGGGGGGCACAGATACGCAGTATTTT.

The chain links TRBV10-1 to TRBJ2-7; weak D call: TRBD1 (6 bases). Trimming pared 3 bases from V and 5 bases from J, leaving 17 bases between. The germline V gene encodes CDR1 WNHNN and CDR2 SYGVQD (reference sequence). This CDR3 region has 15 residues. DNA for the CDR3: TGCGCCAGCAGTGAAACAGGGCCAGGCCGGGACGAGCAGTACTTC. Protein product: CASSETGPGRDEQYF.